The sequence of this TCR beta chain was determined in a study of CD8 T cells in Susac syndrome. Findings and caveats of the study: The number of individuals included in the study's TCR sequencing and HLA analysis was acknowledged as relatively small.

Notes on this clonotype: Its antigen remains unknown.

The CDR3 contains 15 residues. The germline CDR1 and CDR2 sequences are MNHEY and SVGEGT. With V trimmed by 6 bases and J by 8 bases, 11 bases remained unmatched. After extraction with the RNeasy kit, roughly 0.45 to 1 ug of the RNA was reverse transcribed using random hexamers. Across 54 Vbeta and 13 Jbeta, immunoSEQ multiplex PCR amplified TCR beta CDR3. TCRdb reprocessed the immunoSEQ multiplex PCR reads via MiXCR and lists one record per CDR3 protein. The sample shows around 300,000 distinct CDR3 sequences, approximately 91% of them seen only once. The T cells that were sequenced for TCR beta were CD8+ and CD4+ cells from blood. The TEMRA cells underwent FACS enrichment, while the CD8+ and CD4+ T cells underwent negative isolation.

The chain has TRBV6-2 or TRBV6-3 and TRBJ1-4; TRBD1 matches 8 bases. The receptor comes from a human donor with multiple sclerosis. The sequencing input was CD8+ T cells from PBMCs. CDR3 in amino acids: CASRTEDRVSEKLFF. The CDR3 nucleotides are TGTGCCAGCAGAACGGAGGACAGGGTTTCCGAAAAACTGTTTTTT.